This TCR beta chain was retrieved from a study of T cell repertoires in cytomegalovirus infection. In TCRdb, the reads were re-called with MiXCR into one record per CDR3 protein. The table has tens of thousands of distinct CDR3 sequences, around a fifth seen once. A few counts support this clonotype. Its antigen remains unidentified. The sequence was collected from a human donor in good health (CMV status not recorded). Some clones in this sample may be carry-over from other donors' samples. The sample in question was CD8+ T cells from cultured PBMCs, obtained from culture after CMV antigen stimulation.

CDR3 sequence (DNA): TGTGCCAGCAGCGCCACTAGCGAAGTCTACGAGCAGTACTTC. It specifies CASSATSEVYEQYF. The genes are TRBV9 and TRBJ2-7, with 7 bases that match TRBD2. CDR1 and CDR2 (germline): SGDLS, YYNGEE. V lost 3 bases, J lost 3 bases, and 6 bases stayed unmatched. This CDR3 has 14 amino acids. Looking up the rest from reference TRBV9 and TRBJ2-7 gives the full variable domain: DSGVTQTPKHLITATGQRVTLRCSPRSGDLSVYWYQQSLDQGLQFLIQYYNGEERAKGNILERFSAQQFPDLHSELNLSSLELGDSALYFCASSATSEVYEQYFGPGTRLTVT.